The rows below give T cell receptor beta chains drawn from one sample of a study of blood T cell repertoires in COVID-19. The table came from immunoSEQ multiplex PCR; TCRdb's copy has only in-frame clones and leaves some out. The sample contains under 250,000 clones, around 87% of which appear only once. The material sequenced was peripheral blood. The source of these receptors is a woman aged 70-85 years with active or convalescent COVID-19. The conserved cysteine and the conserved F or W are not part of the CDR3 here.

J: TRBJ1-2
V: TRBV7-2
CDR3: ASSLGGPGST

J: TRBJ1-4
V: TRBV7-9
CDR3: ASSYPGQGLEKLF

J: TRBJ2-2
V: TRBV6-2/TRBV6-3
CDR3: ASSIRRAGELF

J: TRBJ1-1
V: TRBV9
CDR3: ASSVRLNTEAF

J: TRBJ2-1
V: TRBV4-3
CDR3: ASSQFGGDNEQF

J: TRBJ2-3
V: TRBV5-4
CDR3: ASSFASGGTDTQY

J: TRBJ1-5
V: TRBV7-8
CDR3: ASSSPPVGQPQH

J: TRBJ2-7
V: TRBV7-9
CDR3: ASCRGEGDEQY

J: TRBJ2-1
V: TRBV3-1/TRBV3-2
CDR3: ASSKTSGRYNEQF

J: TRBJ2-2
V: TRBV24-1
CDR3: ATSGATASNTGELF

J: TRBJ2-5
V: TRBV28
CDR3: ASSTLGLAGEETQY

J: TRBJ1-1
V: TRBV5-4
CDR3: ASSRDSERSYTEAF

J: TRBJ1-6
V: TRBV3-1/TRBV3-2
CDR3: ASSQLRSYNSPLH

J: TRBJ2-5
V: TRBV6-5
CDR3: ASSYSQGQETQY

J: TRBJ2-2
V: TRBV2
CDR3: ASSPDSNTGELF

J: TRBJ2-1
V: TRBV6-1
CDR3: ASSEKPGQGTEQF

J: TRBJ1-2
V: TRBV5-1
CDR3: ASTGSNYGYT

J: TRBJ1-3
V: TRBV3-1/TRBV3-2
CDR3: ASSLQGPISGNTIY

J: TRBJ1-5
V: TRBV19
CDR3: ASSLTGNQPQH

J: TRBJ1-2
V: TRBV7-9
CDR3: ASSFQSFHGYT

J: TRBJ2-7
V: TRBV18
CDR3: ASSPPQGEQY

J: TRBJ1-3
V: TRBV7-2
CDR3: ASSPPGQGQGNTIY

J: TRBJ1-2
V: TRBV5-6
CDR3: ASSLRGSNYGYT

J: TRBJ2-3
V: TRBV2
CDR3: ASFGGEQY

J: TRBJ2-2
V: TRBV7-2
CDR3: ASSLRGLGPGELF

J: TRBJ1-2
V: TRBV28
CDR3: ASSAGTGYILHGYT

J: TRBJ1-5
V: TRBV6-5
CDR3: ASGIDRGGNQPQH

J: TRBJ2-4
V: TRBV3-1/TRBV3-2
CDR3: ASSPERKRGGLTTLAKNIQY

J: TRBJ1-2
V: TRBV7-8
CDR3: ASSLVASSYT

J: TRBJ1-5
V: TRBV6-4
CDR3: ASSAASNQPQH

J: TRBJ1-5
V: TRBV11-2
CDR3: ASSSDSNSNQPQH

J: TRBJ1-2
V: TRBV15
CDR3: ATSTGGTGMSYGYT

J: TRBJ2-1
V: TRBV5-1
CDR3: ASSLMASGGYNEQF

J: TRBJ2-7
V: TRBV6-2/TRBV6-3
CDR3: ASSPLRTGAYEQY

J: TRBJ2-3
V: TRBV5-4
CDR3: ASSSWGGFEGDTQY

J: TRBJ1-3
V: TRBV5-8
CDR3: ASSLVRIYRNTIY